A selection of T cell receptor beta chains follows, all from one sample in a study of blood T cell repertoires in COVID-19. Measured with immunoSEQ multiplex PCR; TCRdb has only the in-frame clones, and not every one. The sample has about 37,000 clones, 89% seen once. The sequenced sample was peripheral blood. These receptors were obtained from a human donor in a cohort sampled during active COVID-19. Both conserved end residues are part of each CDR3. A D gene is named only where the DNA matches it firmly. Size is omitted from some rows. Given values are once, few, many or a class for expanded clones.

TRBJ2-5	TRBV7-2	16	TRBD2	NA	TGTGCCAGCAGCTTAGGATGGGCTAGCGGACAAGAGACCCAGTACTTC	CASSLGWASGQETQYF
TRBJ2-3	TRBV2	14	TRBD2	once	TGTGCCAGCAGTAAGACTAGCGGGACAGATACGCAGTATTTT	CASSKTSGTDTQYF
TRBJ2-7	TRBV5-4	14	NA	NA	TGTGCCAGCAGTCGTGACAGCCTCATATACGAGCAGTACTTC	CASSRDSLIYEQYF
TRBJ2-7	TRBV3-1/TRBV3-2	15	NA	NA	TGTGCCAGCAGCCAGGGCAGGGGAAAGTCCTACGAGCAGTACTTC	CASSQGRGKSYEQYF
TRBJ2-7	TRBV11-2	14	TRBD1	NA	TGTGCCAGCAGGCGATTGGCAGGGGGCTACGAGCAGTACTTC	CASRRLAGGYEQYF
TRBJ2-6	TRBV25-1	18	TRBD1	NA	TGTGCCAGCAGTGAATGGGGACAGGGGAAATCTGGGGCCAACGTCCTGACTTTC	CASSEWGQGKSGANVLTF
TRBJ1-2	TRBV21-1	17	NA	NA	TGTGCCAGCAGCAAATCGGACAGGGCCCCACACTACTATGGCTACACCTTC	CASSKSDRAPHYYGYTF
TRBJ2-3	TRBV5-1	16	TRBD1	NA	TGCGCCAGCAGCGACCCGGGACAGGGAAACACAGATACGCAGTATTTT	CASSDPGQGNTDTQYF
TRBJ2-7	TRBV19	15	NA	NA	TGTGCCAGTAGTCCCTCAACAGGGGGGGTTTACGAGCAGTACTTC	CASSPSTGGVYEQYF
TRBJ1-2	TRBV24-1	13	NA	NA	TGTGCCACCAGTGATTTCGGTAACTATGGCTACACCTTC	CATSDFGNYGYTF
TRBJ1-2	TRBV6-5	15	NA	NA	TGTGCCAGCAGTTATCGGGCGGGGGCTGGCTATGGCTACACCTTC	CASSYRAGAGYGYTF
TRBJ2-5	TRBV28	13	NA	NA	TGTGCCAGCAGTTTAACCCGGGAAGCTACCCAGTACTTC	CASSLTREATQYF
TRBJ2-7	TRBV20-1	11	NA	NA	TGCAGTGCTAGCAGGGGCGAAGAGCAGTACTTC	CSASRGEEQYF
TRBJ2-7	TRBV6-5	15	NA	NA	TGTGCCAGCAGTAATACAGGGTTAAGTTCCTACGAGCAGTACTTC	CASSNTGLSSYEQYF
TRBJ1-5	TRBV4-1	16	NA	NA	TGCGCCAGCAGCCAAGATGGGGCACGGAGCAATCAGCCCCAGCATTTT	CASSQDGARSNQPQHF
TRBJ2-3	TRBV12-3/TRBV12-4	13	NA	NA	TGTGCCAGCAGTTTGGGCGACGCAGATACGCAGTATTTT	CASSLGDADTQYF
TRBJ2-3	TRBV11-2	17	TRBD2	once	TGTGCCAGCAGCTGGGATGGACTAGCGGGGGGGCAAGATACGCAGTATTTT	CASSWDGLAGGQDTQYF
TRBJ2-2	TRBV29-1	14	NA	NA	TGCAGCGTTGACGAGGGCGCGGCCACCGGGGAGCTGTTTTTT	CSVDEGAATGELFF
TRBJ2-7	TRBV27	15	TRBD1	NA	TGTGCCAGCAGTTGGGCCGGGACAGGGGGCTACGAGCAGTACTTC	CASSWAGTGGYEQYF
TRBJ2-1	TRBV7-2	11	NA	once	TGTGCCAGCAGCTCCCTCAATGAGCAGTTCTTC	CASSSLNEQFF
TRBJ2-1	TRBV9	16	TRBD2	once	TGTGCCAGCAGCCCGGGACTAGCGGGAGGGTCAGGCGAGCAGTTCTTC	CASSPGLAGGSGEQFF
TRBJ2-7	TRBV6-2/TRBV6-3	15	TRBD1	NA	TGTGCCAGCAGTTATGGCAGGGGGCAGTCCTACGAGCAGTACTTC	CASSYGRGQSYEQYF
TRBJ1-1	TRBV7-8	13	TRBD1	NA	TGTGCCAGCAGCTTAGGCCGGGACAGTGAAGCTTTCTTT	CASSLGRDSEAFF
TRBJ2-1	TRBV12-3/TRBV12-4	13	NA	NA	TGTGCCAGCAGTTCACAGAGAAATAATGAGCAGTTCTTC	CASSSQRNNEQFF
TRBJ1-6	TRBV27	13	NA	NA	TGTGCCAGCAGTTCGGTCCGGAATTCACCCCTCCACTTT	CASSSVRNSPLHF
TRBJ1-4	TRBV2	13	NA	NA	TGTGCCAGCAGCCTCGGACCGCCGGGGGAACTGTTTTTT	CASSLGPPGELFF
TRBJ1-2	TRBV29-1	12	TRBD1	NA	TGCAGCGTCGGGGACAGCTACTATGGCTACACCTTC	CSVGDSYYGYTF
TRBJ2-7	TRBV20-1	15	TRBD2	NA	TGCAGTGCTAGTCTACGAAGGGCGGGAGCCTACGAGCAGTACTTC	CSASLRRAGAYEQYF
TRBJ2-7	TRBV9	14	NA	NA	TGTGCCAGCAGCGTAGCGTATAACTCCTACGAGCAGTACTTC	CASSVAYNSYEQYF
TRBJ2-1	TRBV9	14	TRBD2	NA	TGTGCCAGCAGCCTCCCTACCCCCGGCGGGGGGCAGTTCTTC	CASSLPTPGGGQFF
TRBJ2-2	TRBV25-1	15	NA	NA	TGTGCCAGCAGCGTAGGACAGCAAAACACCGGGGAGCTGTTTTTT	CASSVGQQNTGELFF
TRBJ2-7	TRBV5-1	14	NA	NA	TGCGCCAGCAGCTCAGGGGACCTACCCTACGAGCAGTACTTC	CASSSGDLPYEQYF
TRBJ1-1	TRBV29-1	13	TRBD1	NA	TGCAGCGTTTCTGGACAGGGAGGCACTGAAGCTTTCTTT	CSVSGQGGTEAFF
TRBJ2-7	TRBV30	12	NA	few	TGTGCCTGGAGTGTATCGGGCTACGAGCAGTACTTC	CAWSVSGYEQYF
TRBJ2-2	TRBV7-9	14	NA	NA	TGTGCCAGCAGCCAGGAGGGTTGGACCGGGGAGCTGTTTTTT	CASSQEGWTGELFF
TRBJ2-5	TRBV11-3	15	NA	NA	TGTGCCAGCAGCTTGGGATCGGGAGTAACGGAGACCCAGTACTTC	CASSLGSGVTETQYF
TRBJ2-7	TRBV4-1	17	NA	NA	TGCGCCAGCAGCCAAGACCACGGACACAGAAGCTCCTACGAGCAGTACTTC	CASSQDHGHRSSYEQYF
TRBJ1-4	TRBV27	16	NA	NA	TGTGCCAGCAGTTTACAGGGCGGAGGGGCTAATGAAAAACTGTTTTTT	CASSLQGGGANEKLFF
TRBJ2-7	TRBV6-5	13	NA	NA	TGTGCCAGCAGTACCAGGGGGGCCTACGAGCAGTACTTC	CASSTRGAYEQYF
TRBJ2-7	TRBV5-1	14	NA	NA	TGCGCCAGCAGCTTGCAGGACTACCCCTACGAGCAGTACTTC	CASSLQDYPYEQYF
TRBJ2-7	TRBV11-3	13	NA	NA	TGTGCCAGCAGCTTGGCGCTAGCCTCCGAGCAGTACTTC	CASSLALASEQYF
TRBJ2-7	TRBV18	14	NA	NA	TGTGCCAGCTCACCACCGGCCAGGTCGAACGAGCAGTACTTC	CASSPPARSNEQYF
TRBJ2-2	TRBV3-1/TRBV3-2	14	NA	NA	TGTGCCAGCAGCCAATTTGGCATGGCCGGGGAGCTGTTTTTT	CASSQFGMAGELFF
TRBJ2-3	TRBV4-2	15	TRBD2	NA	TGTGCCAGCAGCCGATCACTCGGGGGGACAGATACGCAGTATTTT	CASSRSLGGTDTQYF
TRBJ1-1	TRBV5-1	14	TRBD1	NA	TGCGCCAGCAGCCCACGGACAGGGGGCACTGAAGCTTTCTTT	CASSPRTGGTEAFF
TRBJ1-1	TRBV18	15	TRBD1	NA	TGTGCCAGCTCACCAGGGGACAGTCGGCGGACTGAAGCTTTCTTT	CASSPGDSRRTEAFF
TRBJ2-1	TRBV7-2	15	TRBD2	NA	TGTGCCAGCAGCTTAGCGAGCGGGAGGGCCCTTGAGCAGTTCTTC	CASSLASGRALEQFF
TRBJ1-1	TRBV6-6	17	TRBD1	NA	TGTGCCAGCAGTCGAACGAGGACAGGGAGTTCGAACACTGAAGCTTTCTTT	CASSRTRTGSSNTEAFF
TRBJ1-1	TRBV5-6	13	NA	NA	TGTGCCAGCAGCTTGGCCGGCGGGGGCGAAGCTTTCTTT	CASSLAGGGEAFF
TRBJ1-2	TRBV3-1/TRBV3-2	13	NA	NA	TGTGCCAGTGTACAGACAGGATCCTATGGCTACACCTTC	CASVQTGSYGYTF